Following are 16 T cell receptor beta chains from one sample sequenced in a study of cytomegalovirus exposure and HLA in healthy donors. This PCR relied on a set of 60 Vbeta primers and 13 Jbeta primers. The data were produced by immunoSEQ multiplex PCR, yet TCRdb's version contains in-frame clones alone and is incomplete. The sample carries some 76,000 clones, around four fifths recorded once. Sequencing used PBMCs. All receptors come from a woman aged 40 to 50 in good health and CMV-seropositive.

V and J are TRBV19 and TRBJ1-4; 8 nucleotides align to TRBD1. Trimming at V came to 6 bases and at J to 4 bases, leaving 7 bases not matched to a gene. The CDR3 length is 15 residues. Germline values: CDR1 LNHDA, CDR2 SQIVND (reference sequence). The CDR3 DNA reads as TGTGCCAGTAGACCCGGGACAGGCGATAATGAAAAACTGTTTTTT. Translated, it gives CASRPGTGDNEKLFF.

J is TRBJ1-1 and V is TRBV5-6; TRBD1 matches at 8 bases. The trim removed 4 bases at V and 3 bases at J, leaving 8 bases unmatched. Germline assignment: CDR1 SGHDT and CDR2 YYEEEE. The CDR3 is 15 amino acids. In DNA, the CDR3 is TGTGCCAGCAGCAAGACAGGGGTTGGGGACACTGAAGCTTTCTTT. Amino acids: CASSKTGVGDTEAFF. Drawing the rest from reference TRBV5-6 and TRBJ1-1, the complete variable domain is DAGVTQSPTHLIKTRGQQVTLRCSPKSGHDTVSWYQQALGQGPQFIFQYYEEEERQRGNFPDRFSGHQFPNYSSELNVNALLLGDSALYLCASSKTGVGDTEAFFGQGTRLTVV.

This clone showed up just a few times. The genes are TRBV5-1 and TRBJ1-4; 8 nucleotides line up with TRBD1. Looked up from germline, CDR1 is SGHRS and CDR2 is YFSETQ. This CDR3 is 16 amino acids long. V lost 5 bases and J lost 8; bases outside the gene matches: 14. CDR3 sequence (DNA): TGCGCCAGCAGGATTTCCGCGGGACAGGTGGGCGAAAAACTGTTTTTT. Translation: CASRISAGQVGEKLFF. The full variable domain, completed using reference TRBV5-1 and TRBJ1-4, is KAGVTQTPRYLIKTRGQQVTLSCSPISGHRSVSWYQQTPGQGLQFLFEYFSETQRNKGNFPGRFSGRQFSNSRSEMNVSTLELGDSALYLCASRISAGQVGEKLFFGSGTQLSVL.

Comment on this clone: Other DNA sequences in this sample translate to the same CDR3. The V call is TRBV7-9, the J call TRBJ1-6, with TRBD1 matching 8 bases. With V trimmed by 5 bases and J by 9 bases, 6 bases remained unmatched. Germline CDR1 is SEHNR and CDR2 is FQNEAQ (reference sequence). The CDR3 is 14 residues long. CDR3 bases: TGTGCCAGCAGCCTAGGGACAGGAGGTTCACCCCTCCACTTT. This translates into CASSLGTGGSPLHF.

The gene calls are TRBV6-5 and TRBJ1-4; 8 bases line up with TRBD1. CDR3 size: 14 residues. With 7 bases clipped from V and 7 bases from J, the junction kept 8 bases outside the gene matches. CDR1 MNHEY and CDR2 SVGAGI come from the germline V gene. The CDR3: CASKDRGEGEKLFF. Written as DNA, the CDR3 is TGTGCCAGCAAAGACAGGGGTGAAGGTGAAAAACTGTTTTTT.

The CDR3 DNA reads as TGTGCCAGCAGTTTAACAGCCGGGACAGGGGTCAATGAGCAGTTCTTC. Translated, it gives CASSLTAGTGVNEQFF. The chain combines TRBV27 with TRBJ2-1, with 10 bases matching TRBD1. Trimming at V came to 2 bases and at J to 6 bases, leaving 7 bases not matched to a gene. The CDR3 sequence is 16 residues long. CDR1 and CDR2 (germline): MNHEY, SMNVEV (reference sequence).

The V call is TRBV5-6, the J call TRBJ2-2; no clear D. From germline, CDR1 is SGHDT and CDR2 YYEEEE. CDR3 length equals 14 residues. The V gene lost 0 bases and the J gene lost 5 bases, with 8 bases spanning the gap. The CDR3: CASSLGVRTGELFF. For the CDR3, the DNA is TGTGCCAGCAGCTTGGGGGTGAGGACCGGGGAGCTGTTTTTT.

This clone was picked up one time. The rearrangement joins TRBV28 to TRBJ2-7; D gene ambiguous. The V and J ends lost 4 bases and 3 bases respectively, with 4 bases between them. The CDR3 is 11 amino acids. Per the germline V gene, CDR1 is MDHEN and CDR2 is SYDVKM. The CDR3 DNA reads TGTGCCAGCAGTTCTATCTACGAGCAGTACTTC. It encodes CASSSIYEQYF.

The chain has TRBV28 and TRBJ1-4; TRBD1 might be the D (5 bases). The V end lost 6 bases, the J end lost 8 bases, and 7 bases lay between the germline ends. The CDR3 is 11 residues long. Germline V gene sequence: CDR1 MDHEN, CDR2 SYDVKM. DNA of the CDR3: TGTGCCAGCAGACAGGTGGAAAAACTGTTTTTT. The encoded protein is CASRQVEKLFF.

Only one count was recorded for this clone. The chain employs TRBV15 and TRBJ2-5, with 8 positions matching TRBD1. J lost 3 bases, V lost 5 bases, and 8 bases had no gene match. The CDR3 consists of 15 residues. Germline CDR1 LNHNV, CDR2 YYDKDF (reference sequence). CDR3 sequence: CATSAPGTGKETQYF. The CDR3 coding sequence is TGTGCCACCAGCGCCCCCGGGACAGGAAAAGAGACCCAGTACTTC.

In its sample, this clone was seen a few times. The chain joins TRBV5-4 to TRBJ1-6, with D possibly matching TRBD1 (5 bases). The CDR3 runs 16 residues. V gave up 0 bases and J gave up 7 bases, with 14 bases separating them. Germline lookup yields CDR1 SGHNT and CDR2 YYREEE (reference sequence). As DNA, the CDR3 is TGTGCCAGCAGCTTGGGGCAGGGAACCGTGAATTCACCCCTCCACTTT. Translation gives CASSLGQGTVNSPLHF.

The chain recombines TRBV7-9 with TRBJ2-3; 9 bases fit TRBD1. The germline V gene has CDR1 SEHNR and CDR2 FQNEAQ (reference sequence). Unmatched junction bases numbered 7, after V lost 8 bases and J lost 4 bases. The CDR3 loop spans 14 amino acids. CDR3 nucleotides: TGTGCCAGCGGGACCGGACAGGGGCCAGATACGCAGTATTTT. It specifies CASGTGQGPDTQYF.

This clone was detected only a few times. The rearrangement links TRBV19 to TRBJ1-4, with a weak D call TRBD1 (5 bases). CDR1 and CDR2 from the germline V gene are LNHDA and SQIVND (reference sequence). The CDR3 covers 15 residues. The V gene lost 7 bases and the J gene lost 8 bases, with 20 bases spanning the gap. CDR3 region: CASNSGDSVDEKLFF. For the CDR3, the DNA is TGTGCCAGTAATAGTGGGGACTCGGTTGACGAAAAACTGTTTTTT.

The chain combines TRBV19 with TRBJ2-7, with TRBD1 identical over 11 bases. Germline lookup yields CDR1 LNHDA and CDR2 SQIVND (reference sequence). The CDR3 extends over 16 amino acids. Germline trimming cut 5 bases from V and 2 bases from J; bases unmatched to any gene: 8. In DNA form, the CDR3 reads TGTGCCAGTAGTCCGGGCCGGGACAGGGGGGCCTACGAGCAGTACTTC. Translating gives CASSPGRDRGAYEQYF.

The rearrangement uses TRBV28 and TRBJ1-2; 7 bases agree with TRBD1. Germline V lookup: CDR1 MDHEN, CDR2 SYDVKM. The CDR3 extends over 16 amino acids. The V gene end was trimmed by 2 bases and the J gene end by 4 bases; junction bases not matched to a gene: 10. CDR3 in amino acids: CASSLTRTGRIYGYTF. DNA of the CDR3: TGTGCCAGCAGTTTAACTAGGACAGGCAGGATCTATGGCTACACCTTC.

This clone turned up a few times. The chain has TRBV27 and TRBJ1-4; 10 positions agree with TRBD1. The junction had 11 bases not matched to a gene; V was cut back by 6 bases and J by 7 bases. The germline V gene has CDR1 MNHEY and CDR2 SMNVEV (reference sequence). The CDR3 extends over 16 amino acids. CDR3: CASSYRPGQGSEKLFF. The CDR3 nucleotides read TGTGCCAGCAGCTACCGACCGGGACAGGGGTCTGAAAAACTGTTTTTT.